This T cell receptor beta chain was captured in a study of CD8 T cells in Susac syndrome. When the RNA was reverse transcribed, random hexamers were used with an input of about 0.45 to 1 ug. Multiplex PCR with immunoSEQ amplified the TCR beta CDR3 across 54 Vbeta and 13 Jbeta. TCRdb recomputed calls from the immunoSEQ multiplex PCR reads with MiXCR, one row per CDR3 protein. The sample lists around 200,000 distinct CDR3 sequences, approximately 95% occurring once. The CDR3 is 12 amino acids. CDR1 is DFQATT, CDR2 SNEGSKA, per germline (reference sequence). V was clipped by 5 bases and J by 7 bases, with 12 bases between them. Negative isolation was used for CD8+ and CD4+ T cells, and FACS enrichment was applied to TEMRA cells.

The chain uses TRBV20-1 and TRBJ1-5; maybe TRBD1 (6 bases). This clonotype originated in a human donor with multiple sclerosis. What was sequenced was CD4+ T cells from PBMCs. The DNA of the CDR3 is TGCAGTGCTGGAGGGACATTACAGCCCCAGCATTTT. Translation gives CSAGGTLQPQHF.